This T cell receptor beta chain emerged from a study of identical twins. Regarding the study as a whole: Models came in too low on out-of-frame TCR alpha sharing in monozygotic twins. Conclusions were drawn cross-sectionally by statistical analysis, without following the same donors. Abundant beta clonotypes from cord blood bore fewer insertions; memory repertoires lacked this pattern.

From germline, CDR1 is DFQATT and CDR2 SNEGSKA (reference sequence). V lost 8 bases to trimming and J lost 3 bases; unmatched junction nucleotides: 5. The CDR3 has 13 residues. This clonotype has only a few counts. Its antigen is unknown. Template switching, a step in the protocol, added a universal primer site, and cDNA carried unique molecular identifiers. MiXCR, applied by TCRdb to the 5' RACE reads, yields one record per CDR3 protein. The sample includes about 690,000 distinct CDR3 sequences, over 5% seen only once; the top ten take approximately 1.6%. This clonotype was sampled from a man younger than 30 in good health. The sequenced sample was naive T cells sorted from blood. This rearrangement joins TRBV20-1 to TRBJ2-3, with 10 bases that match TRBD2. This CDR3 is CSRELAGTDTQYF. The CDR3, as DNA: TGCAGTCGGGAACTAGCGGGGACAGATACGCAGTATTTT.